One and the same sample provided the 4 T cell receptor beta chains below, sequenced in a study of cytomegalovirus exposure and HLA in healthy donors. The PCR made use of 60 Vbeta and 13 Jbeta primers. Produced via immunoSEQ multiplex PCR; TCRdb's table is partial and in-frame only. Of some 120,000 clones listed, about 63% were seen once; the top ten hold 1.6%. Source material: PBMCs. These receptors originate from a man between 25 and 39 years old in good health and CMV-seropositive.

The V call is TRBV5-1, the J call TRBJ2-3; possibly TRBD2 for D (5 bases). V gave up 4 bases and J gave up 8 bases, with 11 bases separating them. This CDR3 is 12 amino acids long. The V gene's germline CDR1 is SGHRS and CDR2 YFSETQ. CDR3 residues: CASSPEDGTQYF. The CDR3 nucleotides read TGCGCCAGCAGCCCGGAGGATGGTACGCAGTATTTT.

The chain uses TRBV6-1 and TRBJ2-3, with 9 nucleotides matching TRBD1. CDR3 length equals 17 residues. V dropped 0 bases and J dropped 3; count of bases not matched to a gene: 7. Germline V gene lookup returns CDR1 MNHNS and CDR2 SASEGT. The CDR3 reads CASSEAETGGWTDTQYF. For the CDR3, the DNA is TGTGCCAGCAGTGAAGCAGAGACAGGGGGTTGGACAGATACGCAGTATTTT.

The V gene is TRBV9, the J gene TRBJ1-1; 10 nucleotides align to TRBD1. This CDR3 contains 15 residues. The V segment lost 3 bases and the J segment 4 bases; nucleotides outside the gene matches: 6. CDR1 is SGDLS, CDR2 YYNGEE, per germline. Here the CDR3 reads CASSATGGSSTEAFF. In nucleotides, the CDR3 is TGTGCCAGCAGCGCGACAGGGGGCTCGAGCACTGAAGCTTTCTTT.

The V call is TRBV4-3, the J call TRBJ1-2, with D maybe TRBD1 (6 bases). The CDR3 extends over 13 amino acids. Trimming took off 1 base at V and 7 bases at J, with 10 bases between the two ends. Germline-derived CDR1 and CDR2 are LGHNA and YSLEER. The CDR3 DNA follows: TGCGCCAGCAGCCAAGGCTCCAGGGGTGGCTACACCTTC. It translates to CASSQGSRGGYTF.